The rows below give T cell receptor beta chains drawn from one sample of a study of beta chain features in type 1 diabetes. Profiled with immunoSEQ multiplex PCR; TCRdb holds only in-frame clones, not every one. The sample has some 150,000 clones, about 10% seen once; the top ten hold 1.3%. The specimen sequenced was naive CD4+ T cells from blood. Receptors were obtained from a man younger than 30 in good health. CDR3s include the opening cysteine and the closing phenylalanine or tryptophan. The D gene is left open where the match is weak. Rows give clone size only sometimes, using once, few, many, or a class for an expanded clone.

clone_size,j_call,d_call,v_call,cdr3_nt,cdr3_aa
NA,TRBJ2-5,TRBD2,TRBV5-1,TGCGCCAGCAGCTTGGACCTAGCGGGCGGGGAGACCCAGTACTTC,CASSLDLAGGETQYF
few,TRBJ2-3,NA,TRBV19,TGTGCCAGTAGGAGCGGGGGAGCACCAGGGGGAGATACGCAGTATTTT,CASRSGGAPGGDTQYF
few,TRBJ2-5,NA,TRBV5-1,TGCGCCAGCAGCTTGGGAGACACACAAGAGACCCAGTACTTC,CASSLGDTQETQYF
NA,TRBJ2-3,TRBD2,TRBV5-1,TGCGCCAGCAGTTTTTTAGCGGGGGGGCCGGATACGCAGTATTTT,CASSFLAGGPDTQYF
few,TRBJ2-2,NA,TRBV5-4,TGTGCCAGCAGCTTCCCCGGGGGAATCGCGAACACCGGGGAGCTGTTTTTT,CASSFPGGIANTGELFF
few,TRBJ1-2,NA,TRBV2,TGTGCCAGCAGTGAACAGCAGACAACCTATGGCTACACCTTC,CASSEQQTTYGYTF
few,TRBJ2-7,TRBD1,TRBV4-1,TGCGCCAGCAGCCCCGGGACAGCGGCCTACGAGCAGTACTTC,CASSPGTAAYEQYF
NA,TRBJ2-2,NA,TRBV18,TGTGCCAGCTCACCACCGGTTGAGAGGAGCACCGGGGAGCTGTTTTTT,CASSPPVERSTGELFF
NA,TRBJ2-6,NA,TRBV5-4,TGTGCCAGCAGCCCCTTTGGGGCCAACGTCCTGACTTTC,CASSPFGANVLTF
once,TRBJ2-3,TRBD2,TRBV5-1,TGCGCCAGCAGCTACCCGGGACTAGCGGGGGGGGCGGAAGATACGCAGTATTTT,CASSYPGLAGGAEDTQYF
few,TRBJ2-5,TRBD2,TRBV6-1,TGTGCCACAGCCACTAGCGGGGGACAAGAGACCCAGTACTTC,CATATSGGQETQYF
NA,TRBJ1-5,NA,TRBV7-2,TGTGCCAGCAGTTTCAATACAGGGTCAATTGGACAGCCCCAGCATTTT,CASSFNTGSIGQPQHF
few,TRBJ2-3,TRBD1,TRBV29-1,TGCAGCGTTTTGACAGGGTTGGGAGATACGCAGTATTTT,CSVLTGLGDTQYF
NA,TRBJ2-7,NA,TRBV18,TGTGCCAGCTCACCACCTGGCCACGAGCAGTACTTC,CASSPPGHEQYF
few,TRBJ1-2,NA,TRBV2,TGTGCCAGCAATCGGGGGGCGGAATATGGCTACACCTTC,CASNRGAEYGYTF
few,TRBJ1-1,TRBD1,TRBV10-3,TGTGCCATCAGATCCGGGACAGGGGACGGATTGGGAGCTTTCTTT,CAIRSGTGDGLGAFF
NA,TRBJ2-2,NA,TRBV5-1,TGCGCCAGCAGACAACGCGAGGGAACCGGGGAGCTGTTTTTT,CASRQREGTGELFF